This TCR beta chain was sequenced in a study of technical replicates of blood from a few donors. The CDR3 consists of 12 residues. The V end lost 5 bases, the J end lost 8 bases, and 9 bases lay between the germline ends. Germline V gives CDR1 SGHAT, CDR2 FQNNGV. Clones were sequenced by immunoSEQ multiplex PCR, and TCRdb holds only the in-frame ones, with some missing. The sample shows just over 95,000 clones, approximately 94% of them seen only once. Sequenced: T cells isolated from PBMCs. This chain uses TRBV11-2 with TRBJ1-4; the D is unclear. The TCR originated in a human donor in good health. Here the CDR3 reads CASSANREKLFF. CDR3 DNA sequence: TGTGCCAGCAGCGCAAATAGAGAAAAACTGTTTTTT.